The rows below give T cell receptor beta chains drawn from one sample of a study of beta chain features in type 1 diabetes. Assay: immunoSEQ multiplex PCR; the TCRdb copy retains only in-frame clones and omits some. This table has over 650,000 clones, 11% to 15% appearing once. The sequenced sample consisted of naive CD4+ T cells from blood. The receptors come from a man between 18 and 29 years old with type 1 diabetes. CDR3s leave out the opening cysteine and the closing phenylalanine or tryptophan. The order of the fields is V gene, clone size, D gene, J gene, CDR3 protein. The D gene is left open where the match is weak. For some rows the clone size is stated as once, few or many, or as a class when expanded; others skip it.

>TRBV6-5|NA|TRBD1|TRBJ2-3
ASSYHRGEGTDTQY
>TRBV5-6|NA|NA|TRBJ2-1
ASTRQNNEQF
>TRBV9|NA|NA|TRBJ1-1
ASSVDWVNTEAF
>TRBV7-9|few|TRBD1|TRBJ2-3
ASSPSRDRDTQY
>TRBV4-2|NA|NA|TRBJ2-1
ASSPPGPGVTYNEQF
>TRBV25-1|few|NA|TRBJ2-2
ASSARDPEVGTGELF
>TRBV29-1|few|NA|TRBJ2-7
SVNARAGVDEQY
>TRBV5-4|few|NA|TRBJ2-4
ASSGDQGVENIQY
>TRBV13|NA|TRBD2|TRBJ2-3
ASSLMSGGSPSTDTQY
>TRBV7-2|few|TRBD1|TRBJ2-1
ASSQPRTGDNEQF
>TRBV10-3|NA|NA|TRBJ2-5
AISDRETQY
>TRBV7-2|NA|TRBD2|TRBJ2-1
ASSLAGAGGIYEQF
>TRBV30|NA|NA|TRBJ2-2
ASRHLGRLNTGELF
>TRBV6-5|NA|NA|TRBJ1-1
ASSYPKGGEAF
>TRBV4-3|NA|NA|TRBJ1-6
ASSQDRDTGGSPLH
>TRBV5-1|few|TRBD1|TRBJ2-4
ASSPMDRDAIQY
>TRBV7-2|few|TRBD2|TRBJ2-5
ASSFSLLAGDPQETQY
>TRBV7-9|NA|NA|TRBJ2-7
ASSTDSGHEQY
>TRBV19|NA|NA|TRBJ2-5
ASSPQGLQETQY
>TRBV10-3|few|TRBD2|TRBJ2-7
AGGRGVFGEQY
>TRBV30|NA|NA|TRBJ2-6
ASREVGANVLT
>TRBV29-1|few|NA|TRBJ2-5
SVRRWGEDQETQY
>TRBV4-3|few|TRBD2|TRBJ2-7
ASSQDSLAGSYEQY
>TRBV19|NA|NA|TRBJ1-1
ASSITVMNTEAF
>TRBV29-1|NA|NA|TRBJ1-3
SVVWPNTNTIY
>TRBV30|few|TRBD1|TRBJ2-5
AWSAWDRGRQETQY
>TRBV4-2|few|NA|TRBJ2-5
ASSGGGAEETQY
>TRBV2|many|NA|TRBJ2-7
ASSDYEQY
>TRBV30|NA|NA|TRBJ2-1
AWSVPANEQF
>TRBV6-1|NA|NA|TRBJ1-2
ASSERRRGENYGYT
>TRBV7-9|NA|NA|TRBJ2-7
ASSLVGEEQY
>TRBV30|few|NA|TRBJ1-5
AWSVLEGGQPQH